One and the same sample provided the 10 T cell receptor beta chains below, sequenced in a study of PD-1 blockade in classical Hodgkin lymphoma (TCRdb year 2020). The library relied on the immunoSEQ multiplex PCR assay. Entries here come from immuneACCESS through TCRdb and include only in-frame sequences with V and J called. Some clones fail to appear in such tables; in the studies checked, an unresolved V gene covers under half of the shortfall, and the cause of the remainder is unknown. This sample holds some 10,000 clones; 75% to 90% were observed only once. Approximately 1.5% of the sample lies in the top ten. The sample's time point label is to be understood as: cycle 4 day 1 (C4D1), after 6 weeks of nivolumab. All trial patients had relapsed after autologous stem cell transplantation, with cohorts A, B and C differing in prior brentuximab vedotin exposure. Using a Miltenyi CD4+ T cell isolation kit, CD4+ T cells were purified from thawed PBMCs through magnetic negative selection.

This sample comprised CD4+ T cells from blood, obtained before the fourth cycle of nivolumab. The receptor set was obtained from a human donor with classical Hodgkin lymphoma.

The chain links TRBV7-3 to TRBJ2-2; weak D call: TRBD2 (6 bases). The V end was cut by 0 bases, the J end by 2 bases, with 16 bases between. This CDR3 region has 18 residues. Germline CDR1 SGHTA, CDR2 FQGTGA. This CDR3 is CASSLTGAGPANTGELFF. CDR3 sequence (DNA): TGTGCCAGCAGCTTAACGGGTGCGGGGCCCGCCAACACCGGGGAGCTGTTTTTT. The full variable domain, rest sourced from reference TRBV7-3 and TRBJ2-2, is GAGVSQTPSNKVTEKGKYVELRCDPISGHTALYWYRQSLGQGPEFLIYFQGTGAADDSGLPNDRFFAVRPEGSVSTLKIQRTERGDSAVYLCASSLTGAGPANTGELFFGEGSRLTVL.

V is TRBV11-1 and J is TRBJ2-5, with D possibly called TRBD1 or TRBD2 (6 bases each). The CDR3 spans 16 residues. Germline-derived CDR1 and CDR2 are SGHAT and FQDESV (reference sequence). V was cut by 1 base and J by 3 bases, with 15 bases left in between. Written as DNA, the CDR3 is TGTGCCAGCAGCTTAGAGGGGGGCACCGGGAAAGAGACCCAGTACTTC. This codes for CASSLEGGTGKETQYF.

The chain employs TRBV6-6 and TRBJ1-5, with D perhaps matching TRBD1 (5 bases). Germline V lookup: CDR1 MNHNY, CDR2 SVGAGI (reference sequence). The ends were cut back, 2 bases at V and 9 bases at J, with 14 bases in the middle. The CDR3 contains 14 residues. The CDR3 DNA reads as TGTGCCAGCAGTTACGACGGAGGGGTGCGGCCCCAGCATTTT. This encodes CASSYDGGVRPQHF.

The rearrangement uses TRBV30 and TRBJ1-1; a possible D gene is TRBD1 (6 bases). This CDR3 contains 16 residues. The ends were cut back, 0 bases at V and 0 bases at J, with 14 bases in the middle. Germline CDR1 reads GTSNPN; CDR2 reads SVGIG (reference sequence). The CDR3 spells CAWSVGGTPMNTEAFF. In nucleotides, the CDR3 is TGTGCCTGGAGTGTCGGTGGGACACCGATGAACACTGAAGCTTTCTTT.

The chain employs TRBV6-1 and TRBJ2-3; no reliable D call. The CDR3 totals 14 residues. Deletions cut 7 bases from V and 1 base from J, with 12 bases between. The germline CDR1 and CDR2 sequences are MNHNS and SASEGT. CDR3 protein: CASTKKVGTDTQYF. CDR3 DNA: TGTGCCAGCACCAAGAAGGTGGGCACAGATACGCAGTATTTT.

The rearrangement joins TRBV5-4 to TRBJ1-2; 7 bases align to TRBD1. J lost 6 bases, V lost 4 bases, and 3 bases had no gene match. CDR3 length: 12 residues. Germline CDR1 and CDR2: SGHNT and YYREEE (reference sequence). The CDR3 reads CASSTDRNGYTF. CDR3 nucleotide sequence: TGTGCCAGCAGCACGGACAGGAATGGCTACACCTTC. The full variable domain, rest sourced from reference TRBV5-4 and TRBJ1-2, is ETGVTQSPTHLIKTRGQQVTLRCSSQSGHNTVSWYQQALGQGPQFIFQYYREEENGRGNFPPRFSGLQFPNYSSELNVNALELDDSALYLCASSTDRNGYTFGSGTRLTVV.

J is TRBJ2-3 and V is TRBV25-1; the D gene is possibly TRBD1 (5 bases). CDR3 length: 18 residues. Germline values: CDR1 MGHDK, CDR2 SYGVNS. V lost 0 bases and J lost 5, with 21 bases in between. This CDR3 reads CASSEYGPDSSPKDTQYF. The CDR3 coding sequence is TGTGCCAGCAGTGAATATGGACCCGACAGTTCCCCTAAAGATACGCAGTATTTT.

The chain links TRBV20-1 to TRBJ1-4; D remains unclear. This CDR3 has 11 amino acids. Trimming stripped 2 bases from V and 8 bases from J, with 6 bases between. Germline CDR1 is DFQATT and CDR2 is SNEGSKA (reference sequence). The CDR3 sequence is CSARSREKLFF. The CDR3 nucleotides are TGCAGTGCTAGATCTAGGGAAAAACTGTTTTTT.

The genes are TRBV7-3 and TRBJ2-1; D ambiguous. The V end was cut by 2 bases, the J end by 9 bases, with 20 bases between. This CDR3 comprises 16 residues. CDR1 and CDR2 (germline): SGHTA, FQGTGA. CDR3 sequence (DNA): TGTGCCAGCAGCTTAGATCGAGGAGTGGGTACAGTTGAGCAGTTCTTC. The encoded protein is CASSLDRGVGTVEQFF.

The chain uses TRBV5-6 and TRBJ2-3, with D unresolved. CDR3 length: 11 amino acids. Germline V gene lookup returns CDR1 SGHDT and CDR2 YYEEEE. Between the trimmed V and J ends, which lost 2 bases and 3 bases, there was a span of 1 base. The CDR3 reads CASSFTDTQYF. The CDR3 coding sequence is TGTGCCAGCAGCTTTACAGATACGCAGTATTTT.